This T cell receptor (beta chain) was identified in a study of blood T cell repertoires in COVID-19. Looking at the study overall: Both acute and convalescent COVID-19 samples were obtained from the United States, Italy and Spain.

Per the study methods: Researchers report that nucleated cell counts were estimated from reference gene primer amplification. Method: immunoSEQ multiplex PCR; TCRdb's copy keeps in-frame clones and lacks some. V, J and clone size were drawn from that table, and D and trimming were deduced from the DNA. The sample has 200,000 to 250,000 clones; roughly nine tenths are singletons. This TCR was sampled from a woman aged 45-65 years in a cohort exposed to, infected with or recovered from COVID-19 (not recorded which). Sequencing used PBMCs or T cells enriched from blood (not recorded which).

In nucleotides, the CDR3 is TGTGCCAGCAGCCCCGGTCCCCAGGTGGGTGCTGGAAACACCATATATTTT. Amino acids: CASSPGPQVGAGNTIYF. The chain is built from TRBV5-4 and TRBJ1-3, with D unclear. This CDR3 is built from 17 residues. The germline V gene encodes CDR1 SGHNT and CDR2 YYREEE (reference sequence). Trimming took off 4 bases at V and 2 bases at J, with 19 bases between the two ends.